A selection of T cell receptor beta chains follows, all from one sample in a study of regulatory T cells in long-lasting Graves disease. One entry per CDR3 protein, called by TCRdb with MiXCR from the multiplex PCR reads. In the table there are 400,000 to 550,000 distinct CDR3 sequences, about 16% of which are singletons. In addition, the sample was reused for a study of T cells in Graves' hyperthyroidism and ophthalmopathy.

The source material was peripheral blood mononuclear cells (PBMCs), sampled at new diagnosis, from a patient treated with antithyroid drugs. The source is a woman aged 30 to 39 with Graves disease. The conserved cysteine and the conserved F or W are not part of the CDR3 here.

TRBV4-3	ASSQGQGWNEQF
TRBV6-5	ASSSPEGGKQETQY
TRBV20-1	SATLEGTSTDTQY
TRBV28	ASNEQETQY
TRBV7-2	ASSLLGSNEQF
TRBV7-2	ASSLIAMNTEAF
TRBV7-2	ASSFRFGTSHVGVQF
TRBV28	ASSLYTVGGALVDEQF
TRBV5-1	ASSLTRDGQNTIY
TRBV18	ASSPPRAGGTHVTDTQY
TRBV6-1	ASGAGRTNNEQF
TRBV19	ASSPLGGFYEQY
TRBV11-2	ASSPGVSAGEQY
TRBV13	ASSLLGSQY
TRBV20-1	SARRLSDTEAF
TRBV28	ASSLGQEAF
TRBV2	ASTATSGRPPYNEQF
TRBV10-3	AISRITSGPSYEQY
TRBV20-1	SARYGGNQPQH
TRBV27	ASSYGWDRRSPQPQH
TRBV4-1	ASSQLLAGQRSGEQF
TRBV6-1	ASSRSGRAEAF
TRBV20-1	SAPPQGGNQPQH
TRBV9	ASSGTSKGGAGELF
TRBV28	ASSLRAGSTDTQY
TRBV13	ASSLGYNSYNEQF
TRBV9	ASSVATGGGRGEETQY
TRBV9	ASSVAVGQETQY
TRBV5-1	ASSFRSGGFEQF
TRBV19	ASSITDDTDTQY
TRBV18	ASSPETGGFGYT
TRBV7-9	ASSLVVTSDSSYNDQF
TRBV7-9	ASSSSSTSGNTGELF
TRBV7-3	ASSLRGRGRDTQY
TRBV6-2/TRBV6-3	ASNEGLAGVKTSTDTQY
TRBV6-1	ASRTGVPDTQY
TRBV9	ASSVATGDTQY
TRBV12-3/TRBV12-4	ASSLPPAGTGFSNEQF
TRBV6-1	AISGTGLNQPQH
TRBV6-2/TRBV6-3	ASSTVGSNQPQH
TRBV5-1	ASSSRGPGAAF
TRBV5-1	ASSLSGQGGEKLF
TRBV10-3	AISEYQGRGDTEAF
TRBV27	ASSLRPPGSGQPQH
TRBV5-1	ASSLAPMNTEAF
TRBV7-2	ASSLPRTVSGNTIY
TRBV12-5	ASGLGGTSGSTGELF
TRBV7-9	ASSSSDSHSGANVLT
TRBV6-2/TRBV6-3	ASSYPMTGETQY
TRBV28	ASSFGGSTYEQY
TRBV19	ASSIKGNTEAF
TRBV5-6	ASSLPGWEQY
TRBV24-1	ATSSWGQGAVSSYGYT
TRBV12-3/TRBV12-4	ASRSSSGGYNEQF
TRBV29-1	SVRLATYNEQF